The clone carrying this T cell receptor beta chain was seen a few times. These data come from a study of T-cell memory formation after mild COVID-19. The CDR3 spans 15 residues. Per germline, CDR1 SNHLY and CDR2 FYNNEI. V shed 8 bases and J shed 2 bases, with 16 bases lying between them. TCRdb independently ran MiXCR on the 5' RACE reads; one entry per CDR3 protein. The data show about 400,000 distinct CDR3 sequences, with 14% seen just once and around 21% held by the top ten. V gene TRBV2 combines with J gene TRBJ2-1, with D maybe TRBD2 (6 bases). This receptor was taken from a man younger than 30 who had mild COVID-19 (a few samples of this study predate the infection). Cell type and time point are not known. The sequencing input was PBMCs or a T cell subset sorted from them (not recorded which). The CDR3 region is CASRAGSVPYNEQFF. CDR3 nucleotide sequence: TGTGCCAGCCGGGCCGGGAGTGTCCCCTACAATGAGCAGTTCTTC.